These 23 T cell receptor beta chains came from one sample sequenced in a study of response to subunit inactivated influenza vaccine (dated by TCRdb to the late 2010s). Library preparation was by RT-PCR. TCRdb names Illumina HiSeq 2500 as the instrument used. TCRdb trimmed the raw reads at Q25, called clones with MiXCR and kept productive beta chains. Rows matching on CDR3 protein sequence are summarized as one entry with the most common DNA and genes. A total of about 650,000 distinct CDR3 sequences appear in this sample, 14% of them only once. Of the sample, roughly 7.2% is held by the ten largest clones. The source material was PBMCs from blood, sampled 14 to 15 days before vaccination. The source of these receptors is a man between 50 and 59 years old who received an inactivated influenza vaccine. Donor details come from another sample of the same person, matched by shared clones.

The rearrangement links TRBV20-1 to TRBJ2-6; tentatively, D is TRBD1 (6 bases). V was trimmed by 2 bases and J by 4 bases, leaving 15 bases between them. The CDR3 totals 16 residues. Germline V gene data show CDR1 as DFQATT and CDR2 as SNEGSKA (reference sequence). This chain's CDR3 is CSARRFGDTGANVLTF. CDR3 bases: TGCAGTGCTAGAAGGTTCGGGGACACCGGGGCCAACGTCCTGACTTTC.

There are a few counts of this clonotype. CDR3 in amino acids: CASSPGPGTPAGTQYF. CDR3 nucleotide sequence: TGTGCCAGCAGCCCAGGGCCGGGGACCCCGGCGGGGACCCAGTACTTC. V gene TRBV14 combines with J gene TRBJ2-5; D could derive from TRBD1 or TRBD2 (5 bases each). The CDR3 runs to 16 residues. The germline V gene has CDR1 SGHDN and CDR2 FVKESK. The V end was cut by 4 bases, the J end by 7 bases, with 22 bases between.

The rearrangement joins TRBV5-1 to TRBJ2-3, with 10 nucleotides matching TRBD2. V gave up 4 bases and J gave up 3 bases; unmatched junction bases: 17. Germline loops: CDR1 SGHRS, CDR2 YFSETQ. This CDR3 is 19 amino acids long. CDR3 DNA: TGCGCCAGCAGCCCCTCTGTCCTAGCGGGAGCGGTAAAAACAGATACGCAGTATTTT. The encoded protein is CASSPSVLAGAVKTDTQYF.

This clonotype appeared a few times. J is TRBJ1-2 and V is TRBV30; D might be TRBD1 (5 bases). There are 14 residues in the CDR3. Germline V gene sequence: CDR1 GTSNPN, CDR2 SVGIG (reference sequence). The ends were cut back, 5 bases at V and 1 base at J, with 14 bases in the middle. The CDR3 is CAWLEQGRNYGYTF. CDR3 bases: TGTGCCTGGCTGGAGCAGGGCCGTAACTATGGCTACACCTTC.

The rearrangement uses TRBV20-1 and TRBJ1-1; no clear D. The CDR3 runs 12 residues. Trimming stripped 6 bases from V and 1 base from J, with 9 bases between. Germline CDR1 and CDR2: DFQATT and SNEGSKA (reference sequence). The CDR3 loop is CSALSRNTEAFF. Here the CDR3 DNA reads TGCAGTGCCCTGAGTCGGAACACTGAAGCTTTCTTT.

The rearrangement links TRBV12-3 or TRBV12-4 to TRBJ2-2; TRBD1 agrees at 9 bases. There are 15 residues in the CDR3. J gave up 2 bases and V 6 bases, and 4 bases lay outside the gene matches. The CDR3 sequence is CASSGQGFNTGELFF. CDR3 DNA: TGTGCCAGCAGCGGACAGGGGTTCAACACCGGGGAGCTGTTTTTT.

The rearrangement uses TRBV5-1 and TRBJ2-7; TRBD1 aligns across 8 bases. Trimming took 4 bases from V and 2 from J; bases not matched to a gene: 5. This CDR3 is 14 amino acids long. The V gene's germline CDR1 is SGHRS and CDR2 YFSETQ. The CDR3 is CASSGGQGPYEQYF. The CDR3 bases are TGCGCCAGCAGCGGCGGACAGGGTCCCTACGAGCAGTACTTC. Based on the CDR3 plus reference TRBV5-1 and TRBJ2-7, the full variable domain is KAGVTQTPRYLIKTRGQQVTLSCSPISGHRSVSWYQQTPGQGLQFLFEYFSETQRNKGNFPGRFSGRQFSNSRSEMNVSTLELGDSALYLCASSGGQGPYEQYFGPGTRLTVT.

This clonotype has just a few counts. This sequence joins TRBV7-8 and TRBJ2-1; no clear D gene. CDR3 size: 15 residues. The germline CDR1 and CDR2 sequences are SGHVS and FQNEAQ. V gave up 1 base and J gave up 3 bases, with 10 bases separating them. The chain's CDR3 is CASSLGRLDYNEQFF. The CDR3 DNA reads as TGTGCCAGCAGCTTAGGTCGGCTGGACTACAATGAGCAGTTCTTC.

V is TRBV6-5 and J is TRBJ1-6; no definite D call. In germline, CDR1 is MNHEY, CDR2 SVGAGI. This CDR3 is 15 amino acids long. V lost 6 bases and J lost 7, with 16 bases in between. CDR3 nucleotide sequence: TGTGCCAGCAGCTACGGAAGCGACCCGAATTCACCCCTCCACTTT. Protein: CASSYGSDPNSPLHF.

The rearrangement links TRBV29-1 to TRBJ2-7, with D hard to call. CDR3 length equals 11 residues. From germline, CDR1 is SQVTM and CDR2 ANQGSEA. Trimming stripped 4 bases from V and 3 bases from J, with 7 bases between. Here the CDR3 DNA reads TGCAGCGTTGCTTATTTCTACGAGCAGTACTTC. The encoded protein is CSVAYFYEQYF.

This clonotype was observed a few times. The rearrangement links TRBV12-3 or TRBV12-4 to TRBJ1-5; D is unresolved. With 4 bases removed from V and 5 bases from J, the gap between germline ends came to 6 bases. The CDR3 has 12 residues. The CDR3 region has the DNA TGTGCCAGCAGTTCGTTAGATCAGCCCCAGCATTTT. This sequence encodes CASSSLDQPQHF.

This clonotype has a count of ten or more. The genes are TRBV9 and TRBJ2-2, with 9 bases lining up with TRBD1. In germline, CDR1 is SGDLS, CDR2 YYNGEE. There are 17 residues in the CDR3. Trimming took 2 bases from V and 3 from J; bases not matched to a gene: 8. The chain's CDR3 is CASSVRRQGGDTGELFF. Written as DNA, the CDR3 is TGTGCCAGCAGCGTTCGACGACAGGGGGGGGACACCGGGGAGCTGTTTTTT.

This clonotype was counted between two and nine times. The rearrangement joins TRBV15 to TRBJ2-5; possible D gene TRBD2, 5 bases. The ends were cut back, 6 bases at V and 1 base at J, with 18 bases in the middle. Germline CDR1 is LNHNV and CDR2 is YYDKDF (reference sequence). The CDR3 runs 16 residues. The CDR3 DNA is TGTGCCACCAGTTCTGGGTACGGGATCGGCCAAGAGACCCAGTACTTC. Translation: CATSSGYGIGQETQYF.

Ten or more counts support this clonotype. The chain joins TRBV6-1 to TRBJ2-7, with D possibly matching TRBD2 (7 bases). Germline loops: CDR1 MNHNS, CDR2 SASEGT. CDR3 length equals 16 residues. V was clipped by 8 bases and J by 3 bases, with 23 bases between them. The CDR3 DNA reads TGTGCCAGCGCGTATCGCGGGGGCCTAAACCTCTACGAGCAGTACTTC. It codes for CASAYRGGLNLYEQYF.

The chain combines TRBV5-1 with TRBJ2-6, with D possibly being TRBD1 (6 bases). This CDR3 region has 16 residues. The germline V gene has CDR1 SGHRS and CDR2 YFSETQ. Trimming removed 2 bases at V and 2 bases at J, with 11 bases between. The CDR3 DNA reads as TGCGCCAGCAGCTTTAAACAGGGAGCTGGGGCCAACGTCCTGACTTTC. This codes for CASSFKQGAGANVLTF.

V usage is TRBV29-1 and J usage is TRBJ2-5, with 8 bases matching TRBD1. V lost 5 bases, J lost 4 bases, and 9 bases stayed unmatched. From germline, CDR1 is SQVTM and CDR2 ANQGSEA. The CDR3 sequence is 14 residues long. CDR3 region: CSVSQGVVGETQYF. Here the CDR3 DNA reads TGCAGCGTTTCACAGGGGGTTGTAGGAGAGACCCAGTACTTC. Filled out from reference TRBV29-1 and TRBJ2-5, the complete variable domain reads SAVISQKPSRDICQRGTSLTIQCQVDSQVTMMFWYRQQPGQSLTLIATANQGSEATYESGFVIDKFPISRPNLTFSTLTVSNMSPEDSSIYLCSVSQGVVGETQYFGPGTRLLVL.

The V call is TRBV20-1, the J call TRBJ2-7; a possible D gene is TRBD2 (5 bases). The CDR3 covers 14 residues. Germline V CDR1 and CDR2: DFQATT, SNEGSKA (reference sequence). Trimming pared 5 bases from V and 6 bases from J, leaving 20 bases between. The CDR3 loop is CSALQPGSPGEQYF. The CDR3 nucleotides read TGCAGTGCTCTCCAGCCGGGATCCCCGGGCGAGCAGTACTTC.

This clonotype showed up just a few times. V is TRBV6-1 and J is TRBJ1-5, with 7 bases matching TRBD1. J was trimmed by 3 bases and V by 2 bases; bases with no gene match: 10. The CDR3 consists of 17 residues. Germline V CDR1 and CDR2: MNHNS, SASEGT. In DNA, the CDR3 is TGTGCCAGCAGTGAATATGGGAGGCAGGGGGACAATCAGCCCCAGCATTTT. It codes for CASSEYGRQGDNQPQHF.

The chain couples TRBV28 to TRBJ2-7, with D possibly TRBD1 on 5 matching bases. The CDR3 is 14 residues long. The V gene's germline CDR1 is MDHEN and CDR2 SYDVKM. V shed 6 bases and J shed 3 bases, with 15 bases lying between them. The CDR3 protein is CASRLGVLDYEQYF. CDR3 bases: TGTGCCAGCAGATTAGGGGTGTTAGACTACGAGCAGTACTTC.

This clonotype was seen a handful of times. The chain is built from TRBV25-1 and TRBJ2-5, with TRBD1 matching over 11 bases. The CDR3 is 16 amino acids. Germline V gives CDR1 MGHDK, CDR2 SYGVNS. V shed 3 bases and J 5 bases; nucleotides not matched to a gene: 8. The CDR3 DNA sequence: TGTGCCAGCAGTGATCTTGGGACAGGGGGGGGGGAGACCCAGTACTTC. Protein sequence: CASSDLGTGGGETQYF.

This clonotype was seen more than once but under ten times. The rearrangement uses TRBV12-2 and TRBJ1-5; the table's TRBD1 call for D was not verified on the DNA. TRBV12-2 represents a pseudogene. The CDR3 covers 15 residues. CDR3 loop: CASRLILGSWGPQHF. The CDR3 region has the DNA TGTGCAAGTCGCTTAATACTGGGGTCCTGGGGCCCCCAGCATTTT.

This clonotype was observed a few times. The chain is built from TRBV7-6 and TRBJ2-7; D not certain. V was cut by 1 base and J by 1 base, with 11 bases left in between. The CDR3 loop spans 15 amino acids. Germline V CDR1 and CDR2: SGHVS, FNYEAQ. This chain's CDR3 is CASSLDVGRSYEQYF. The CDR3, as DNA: TGTGCCAGCAGCTTAGATGTAGGGCGGTCCTACGAGCAGTACTTC.

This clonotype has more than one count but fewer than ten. CDR3 loop: CASSRPGLVIEQYF. The CDR3, as DNA: TGTGCCAGCAGTCGCCCGGGACTAGTGATCGAGCAGTACTTC. The genes are TRBV12-3 or TRBV12-4 and TRBJ2-7, with TRBD2 identical over 8 bases. The CDR3 contains 14 residues. J lost 6 bases, V lost 5 bases, and 9 bases had no gene match.